Below, 12 T cell receptor beta chains from the same sample are listed, as sequenced in a study of CXCR3-negative and CXCR3-positive naive CD8 T cells. Preparation of TRB cDNA libraries relied on 5' RACE carrying UMI labels. TCRdb reprocessed the 5' RACE reads, with one entry per CDR3 protein and no DNA. In all, the sample yields approximately 9,100 distinct CDR3 sequences. Material: naive CXCR3- CD8+ T cells from blood. The subset is: CD45RO-CCR7+CD27+CD95- naive CD8+ T cells lacking CXCR3 (TNR3-). The receptors shown here come from a human donor in good health. Some clones in this sample may be carry-over from other donors' samples.

This clonotype counts as medium-sized (0.01 to 0.1%) by frequency. The rearrangement links TRBV9 to TRBJ2-2; as DNA is missing, the TRBD2 call by TCRdb cannot be tested. CDR3 length equals 18 residues. Looked up from germline, CDR1 is SGDLS and CDR2 is YYNGEE. The CDR3 is CASSGGLAGATGPGELFF.

In terms of frequency, this clonotype is medium-sized. The chain employs TRBV6-2 or TRBV6-3 and TRBJ2-1; the D call of TRBD1 rests on TCRdb alone, since no DNA is present to check it. The germline V gene has CDR1 MNHEY and CDR2 SVGEGT. This CDR3 is 16 amino acids long. The CDR3 region is CASTGMGGSSYNEQFF.

V gene TRBV12-3 or TRBV12-4 combines with J gene TRBJ2-2. The CDR3 contains 15 residues. This CDR3 reads CASSLGTPNTGELFF.

By frequency, this clonotype registers medium-sized. This chain links TRBV7-9 with TRBJ2-7; the TCRdb call, TRBD2, lacks DNA for checking. Germline V gives CDR1 SEHNR, CDR2 FQNEAQ (reference sequence). The CDR3 extends over 12 amino acids. The chain's CDR3 is CASIGTGDEQYF.

The V and J genes are TRBV4-1 and TRBJ1-1. This CDR3 contains 14 residues. Germline V gives CDR1 MGHRA, CDR2 YSYEKL. The CDR3 spells CASSLWRGITEAFF.

V is TRBV29-1 and J is TRBJ2-2; the TRBD2 assignment by TCRdb is unverifiable without DNA. The CDR3 has 13 residues. Germline-derived CDR1 and CDR2 are SQVTM and ANQGSEA. CDR3 residues: CSVLAQNTGELFF.

V and J are TRBV7-7 and TRBJ2-7; TCRdb gives TRBD1 as the D gene, but with no DNA this cannot be confirmed. This CDR3 is built from 13 residues. From germline, CDR1 is SSHAT and CDR2 FNYEAQ (reference sequence). This CDR3 reads CASSRDGTYEQYF.

This clonotype is classed as medium-sized by frequency. The rearrangement links TRBV20-1 to TRBJ2-3; TCRdb indicates TRBD1, and absent DNA this call remains unverified. Germline loops: CDR1 DFQATT, CDR2 SNEGSKA (reference sequence). This CDR3 spans 15 amino acids. The CDR3 is CSAGYGTGRTDTQYF.

This clonotype is identified as medium-sized from frequency. The gene calls are TRBV11-2 and TRBJ2-7. This CDR3 region has 15 residues. Germline V CDR1 and CDR2: SGHAT, FQNNGV. Here the CDR3 reads CASSYVKTDQLPQYF.

By frequency, this clonotype registers medium-sized. The J gene is TRBJ2-5, the V gene TRBV5-1; there is no DNA to check the TCRdb D call of TRBD2. Germline CDR1 reads SGHRS; CDR2 reads YFSETQ. The CDR3 length is 14 residues. The CDR3 sequence is CASSLMYYGETQYF.

The chain employs TRBV28 and TRBJ2-1; TCRdb selects TRBD1, and the lack of DNA leaves this call unchecked. The CDR3 is 14 amino acids. In germline, CDR1 is MDHEN, CDR2 SYDVKM. The CDR3 spells CASSEGTGVNEQFF.

Considering frequency, this clonotype is medium-sized (0.01 to 0.1%). The J gene is TRBJ2-1, the V gene TRBV12-5; lacking DNA, the TRBD2 call made by TCRdb goes unchecked. The CDR3 runs to 11 residues. Germline lookup yields CDR1 LGHNT and CDR2 FRNRAP. CDR3 amino acids: CASGRDLEQFF.